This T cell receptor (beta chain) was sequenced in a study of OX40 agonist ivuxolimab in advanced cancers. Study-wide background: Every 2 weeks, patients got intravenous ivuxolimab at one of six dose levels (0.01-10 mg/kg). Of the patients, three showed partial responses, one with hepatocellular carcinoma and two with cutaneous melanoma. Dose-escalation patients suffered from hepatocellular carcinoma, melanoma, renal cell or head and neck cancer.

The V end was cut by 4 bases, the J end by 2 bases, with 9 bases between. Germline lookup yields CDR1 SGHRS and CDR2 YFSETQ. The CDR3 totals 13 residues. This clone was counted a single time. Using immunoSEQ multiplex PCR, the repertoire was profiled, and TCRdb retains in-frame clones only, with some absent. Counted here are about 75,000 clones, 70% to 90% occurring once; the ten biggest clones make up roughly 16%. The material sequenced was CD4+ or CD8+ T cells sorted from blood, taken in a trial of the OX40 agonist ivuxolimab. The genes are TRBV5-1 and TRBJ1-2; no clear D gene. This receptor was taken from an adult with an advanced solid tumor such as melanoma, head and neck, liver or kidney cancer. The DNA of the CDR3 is TGCGCCAGCAGCGTAGAAGACAACTATGGCTACACCTTC. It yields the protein CASSVEDNYGYTF.